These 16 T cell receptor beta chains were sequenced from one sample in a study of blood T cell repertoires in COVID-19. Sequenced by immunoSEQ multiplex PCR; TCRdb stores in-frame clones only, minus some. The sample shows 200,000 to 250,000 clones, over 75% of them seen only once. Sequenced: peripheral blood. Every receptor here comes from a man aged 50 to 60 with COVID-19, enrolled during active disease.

DNA of the CDR3: TGCGCCAGCAGCTTGGCTAGCGGGAGTTTTGGCGGGGAGCTGTTTTTT. Residues: CASSLASGSFGGELFF. V usage is TRBV5-1 and J usage is TRBJ2-2; 10 bases are a match to TRBD2. The germline CDR1 and CDR2 sequences are SGHRS and YFSETQ. This CDR3 contains 16 residues. With 0 bases clipped from V and 7 bases from J, the junction kept 6 bases outside the gene matches.

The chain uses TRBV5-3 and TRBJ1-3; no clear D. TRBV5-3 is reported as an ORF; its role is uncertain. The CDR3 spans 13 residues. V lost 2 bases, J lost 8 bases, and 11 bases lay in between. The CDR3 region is CARSFLMRDTIYF. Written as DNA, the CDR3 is TGTGCCAGAAGCTTCTTAATGAGGGACACCATATATTTT.

CDR3 loop: CASSLGQGITYEQYF. Written as DNA, the CDR3 is TGTGCCAGCAGCTTGGGGCAGGGTATCACCTACGAGCAGTACTTC. The chain carries TRBV5-8 and TRBJ2-7; possibly TRBD1 for D (5 bases). The CDR3 runs 15 residues. Trimming took off 0 bases at V and 2 bases at J, with 12 bases between the two ends. Germline V gene data show CDR1 as SGHTS and CDR2 as YDEGEE.

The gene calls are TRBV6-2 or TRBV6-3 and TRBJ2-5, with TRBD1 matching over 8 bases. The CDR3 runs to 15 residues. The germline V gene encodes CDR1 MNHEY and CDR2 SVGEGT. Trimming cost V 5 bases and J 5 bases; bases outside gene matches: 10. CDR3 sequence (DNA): TGTGCCAGCAGTACAGGGGGGACGTCCGGGGAGACCCAGTACTTC. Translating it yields CASSTGGTSGETQYF.

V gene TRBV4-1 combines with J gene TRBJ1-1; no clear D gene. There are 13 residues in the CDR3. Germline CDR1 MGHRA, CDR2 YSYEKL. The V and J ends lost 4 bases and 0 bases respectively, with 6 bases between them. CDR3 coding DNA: TGCGCCAGCAGCCTGCGGATGAACACTGAAGCTTTCTTT. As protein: CASSLRMNTEAFF.

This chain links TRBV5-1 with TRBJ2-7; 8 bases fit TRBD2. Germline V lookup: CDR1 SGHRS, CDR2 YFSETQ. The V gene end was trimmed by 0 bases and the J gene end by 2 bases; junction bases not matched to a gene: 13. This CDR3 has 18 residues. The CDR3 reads CASSLESSGLPYPYEQYF. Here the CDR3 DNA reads TGCGCCAGCAGCTTGGAGTCTAGCGGGCTGCCTTACCCCTACGAGCAGTACTTC.

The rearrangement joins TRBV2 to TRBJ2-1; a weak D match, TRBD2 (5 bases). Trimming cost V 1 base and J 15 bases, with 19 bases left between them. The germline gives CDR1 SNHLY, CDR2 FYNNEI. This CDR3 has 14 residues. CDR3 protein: CASSEEWGTKDWFF. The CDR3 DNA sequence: TGTGCCAGCAGTGAAGAGTGGGGTACCAAGGACTGGTTCTTC.

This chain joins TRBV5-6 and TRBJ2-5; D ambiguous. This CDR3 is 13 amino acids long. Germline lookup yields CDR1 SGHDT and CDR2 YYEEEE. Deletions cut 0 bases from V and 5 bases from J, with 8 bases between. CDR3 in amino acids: CASSLVSLETQYF. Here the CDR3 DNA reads TGTGCCAGCAGCTTGGTTAGCTTGGAGACCCAGTACTTC. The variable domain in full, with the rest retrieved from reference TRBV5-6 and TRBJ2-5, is DAGVTQSPTHLIKTRGQQVTLRCSPKSGHDTVSWYQQALGQGPQFIFQYYEEEERQRGNFPDRFSGHQFPNYSSELNVNALLLGDSALYLCASSLVSLETQYFGPGTRLLVL.

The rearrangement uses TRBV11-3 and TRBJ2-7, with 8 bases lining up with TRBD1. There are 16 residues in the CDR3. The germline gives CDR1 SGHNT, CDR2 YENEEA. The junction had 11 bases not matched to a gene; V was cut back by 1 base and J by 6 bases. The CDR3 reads CASSLGTGSKGGEQYF. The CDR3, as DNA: TGTGCCAGCAGCTTAGGGACAGGGAGTAAGGGCGGCGAGCAGTACTTC.

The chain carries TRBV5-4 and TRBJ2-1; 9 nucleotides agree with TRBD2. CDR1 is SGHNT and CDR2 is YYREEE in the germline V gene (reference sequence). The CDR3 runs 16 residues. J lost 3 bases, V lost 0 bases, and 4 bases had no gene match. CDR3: CASSLASGASYNEQFF. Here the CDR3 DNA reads TGTGCCAGCAGCTTGGCTAGCGGGGCAAGCTACAATGAGCAGTTCTTC. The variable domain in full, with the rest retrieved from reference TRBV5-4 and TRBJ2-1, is ETGVTQSPTHLIKTRGQQVTLRCSSQSGHNTVSWYQQALGQGPQFIFQYYREEENGRGNFPPRFSGLQFPNYSSELNVNALELDDSALYLCASSLASGASYNEQFFGPGTRLTVL.

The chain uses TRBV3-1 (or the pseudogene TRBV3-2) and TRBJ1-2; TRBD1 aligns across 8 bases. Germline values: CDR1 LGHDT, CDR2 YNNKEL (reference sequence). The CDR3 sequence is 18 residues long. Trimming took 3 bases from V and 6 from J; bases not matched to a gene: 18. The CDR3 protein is CASSQLGRGPSANNGYTF. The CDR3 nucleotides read TGTGCCAGCAGCCAGTTGGGCAGGGGGCCCTCAGCGAATAATGGCTACACCTTC.

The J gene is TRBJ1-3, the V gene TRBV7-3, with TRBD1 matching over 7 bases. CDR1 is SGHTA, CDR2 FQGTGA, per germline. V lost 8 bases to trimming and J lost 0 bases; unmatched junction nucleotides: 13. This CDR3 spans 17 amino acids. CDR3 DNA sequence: TGTGCCAGCTCAACGCCGGGACAGTACTTCTCTGGAAACACCATATATTTT. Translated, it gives CASSTPGQYFSGNTIYF. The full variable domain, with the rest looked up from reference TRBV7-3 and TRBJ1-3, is GAGVSQTPSNKVTEKGKYVELRCDPISGHTALYWYRQSLGQGPEFLIYFQGTGAADDSGLPNDRFFAVRPEGSVSTLKIQRTERGDSAVYLCASSTPGQYFSGNTIYFGEGSWLTVV.

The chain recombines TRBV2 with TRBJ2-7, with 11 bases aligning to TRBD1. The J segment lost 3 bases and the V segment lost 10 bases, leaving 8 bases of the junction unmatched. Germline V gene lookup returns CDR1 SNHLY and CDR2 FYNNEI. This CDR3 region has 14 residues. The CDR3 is CATTRGQGDYEQYF. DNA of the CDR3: TGTGCCACCACTAGGGGACAGGGGGACTACGAGCAGTACTTC.

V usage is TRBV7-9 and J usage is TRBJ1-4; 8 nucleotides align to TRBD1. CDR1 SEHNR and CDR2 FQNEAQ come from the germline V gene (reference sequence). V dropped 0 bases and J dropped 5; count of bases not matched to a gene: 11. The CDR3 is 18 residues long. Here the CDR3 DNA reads TGTGCCAGCAGCTTAGCCCTAGGACAGGGAGGGAGCAATGAAAAACTGTTTTTT. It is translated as CASSLALGQGGSNEKLFF. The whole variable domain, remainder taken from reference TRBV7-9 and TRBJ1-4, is DTGVSQNPRHKITKRGQNVTFRCDPISEHNRLYWYRQTLGQGPEFLTYFQNEAQLEKSRLLSDRFSAERPKGSFSTLEIQRTEQGDSAMYLCASSLALGQGGSNEKLFFGSGTQLSVL.

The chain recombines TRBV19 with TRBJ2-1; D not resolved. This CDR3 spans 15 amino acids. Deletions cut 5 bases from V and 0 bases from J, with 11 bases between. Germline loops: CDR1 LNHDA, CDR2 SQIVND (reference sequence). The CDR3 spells CASSPGGYSYNEQFF. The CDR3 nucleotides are TGTGCCAGTAGTCCCGGCGGTTACTCCTACAATGAGCAGTTCTTC. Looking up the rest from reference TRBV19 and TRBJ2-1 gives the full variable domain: DGGITQSPKYLFRKEGQNVTLSCEQNLNHDAMYWYRQDPGQGLRLIYYSQIVNDFQKGDIAEGYSVSREKKESFPLTVTSAQKNPTAFYLCASSPGGYSYNEQFFGPGTRLTVL.

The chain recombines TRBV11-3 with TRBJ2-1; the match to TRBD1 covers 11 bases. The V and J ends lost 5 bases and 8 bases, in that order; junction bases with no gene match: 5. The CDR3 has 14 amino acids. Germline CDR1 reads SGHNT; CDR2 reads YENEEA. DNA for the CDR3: TGTGCCAGCAGCGCGGGACAGGGGGACGATGAGCAGTTCTTC. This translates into CASSAGQGDDEQFF.